This paragraph covers one T cell receptor (beta chain) sequence. This specimen comes from a study of shared T cell receptors in the human thymus. The table came from immunoSEQ multiplex PCR; TCRdb's copy has only in-frame clones and leaves some out. The sample has 55,000 to 75,000 clones; nearly 95% are singletons. The germline V gene has CDR1 MDHEN and CDR2 SYDVKM. Between the trimmed V and J ends, which lost 7 bases and 5 bases, there was a span of 26 bases. The CDR3 length is 17 residues. The chain uses TRBV28 and TRBJ2-5, with D possibly called TRBD1 or TRBD2 (5 bases each). This receptor was identified in a human donor. Specimen: thymocytes. CDR3 loop: CASNRTDAGVRQETQYF. In nucleotides, the CDR3 is TGTGCCAGCAACCGAACCGATGCCGGGGTGAGACAGGAGACCCAGTACTTC.